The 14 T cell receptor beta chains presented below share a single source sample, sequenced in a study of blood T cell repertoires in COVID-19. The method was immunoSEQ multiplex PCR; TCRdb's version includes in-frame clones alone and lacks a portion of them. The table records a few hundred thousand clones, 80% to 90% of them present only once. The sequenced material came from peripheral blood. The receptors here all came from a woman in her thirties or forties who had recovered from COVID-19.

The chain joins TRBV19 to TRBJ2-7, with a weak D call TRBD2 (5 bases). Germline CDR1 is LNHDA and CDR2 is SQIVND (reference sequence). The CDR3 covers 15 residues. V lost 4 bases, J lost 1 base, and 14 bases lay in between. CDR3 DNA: TGTGCCAGTAGTAGAAACGGGGATGCGTCCTACGAGCAGTACGTC. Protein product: CASSRNGDASYEQYV.

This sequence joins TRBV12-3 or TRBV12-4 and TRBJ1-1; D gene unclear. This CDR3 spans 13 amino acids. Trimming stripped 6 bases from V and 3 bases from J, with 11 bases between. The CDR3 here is CASSLAGDTEAFF. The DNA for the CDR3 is TGTGCCAGCAGCCTCGCCGGGGACACTGAAGCTTTCTTT.

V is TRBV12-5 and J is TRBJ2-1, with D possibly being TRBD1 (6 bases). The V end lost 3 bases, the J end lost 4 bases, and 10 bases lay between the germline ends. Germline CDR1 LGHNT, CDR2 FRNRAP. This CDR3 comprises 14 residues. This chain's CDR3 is CASGLPGQYNEQFF. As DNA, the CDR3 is TGTGCTAGTGGTTTACCAGGACAGTACAATGAGCAGTTCTTC.

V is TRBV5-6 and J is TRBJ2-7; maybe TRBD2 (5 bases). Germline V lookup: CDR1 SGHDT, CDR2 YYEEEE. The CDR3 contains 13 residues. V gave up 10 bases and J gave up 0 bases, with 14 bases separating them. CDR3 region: CAPYRDPSYEQYV. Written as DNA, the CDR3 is TGTGCCCCTTATCGGGATCCCTCCTACGAGCAGTACGTC.

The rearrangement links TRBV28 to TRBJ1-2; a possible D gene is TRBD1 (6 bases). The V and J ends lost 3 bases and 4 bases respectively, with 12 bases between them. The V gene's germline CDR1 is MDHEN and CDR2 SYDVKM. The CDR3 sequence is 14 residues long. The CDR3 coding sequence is TGTGCCAGCAGTTTCACAGGGTTTGTCTATGGCTACACCTTC. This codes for CASSFTGFVYGYTF.

As DNA, the CDR3 is TGTGCCATCAGTGCCAGGGTAACCACAGATACGCAGTATTTT. Its translation is CAISARVTTDTQYF. The V call is TRBV10-3, the J call TRBJ2-3; TRBD1 is a possible D gene (5 bases). Germline loops: CDR1 ENHRY, CDR2 SYGVKD. This CDR3 has 14 residues. With 4 bases removed from V and 2 bases from J, the gap between germline ends came to 10 bases.

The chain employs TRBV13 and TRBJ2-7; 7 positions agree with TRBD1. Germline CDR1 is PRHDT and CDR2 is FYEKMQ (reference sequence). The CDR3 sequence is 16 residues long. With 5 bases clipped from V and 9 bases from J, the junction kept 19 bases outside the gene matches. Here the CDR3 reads CASSLYTGADGGGQYF. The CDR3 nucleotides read TGTGCCAGCAGCCTCTACACAGGGGCGGATGGGGGCGGGCAGTACTTC.

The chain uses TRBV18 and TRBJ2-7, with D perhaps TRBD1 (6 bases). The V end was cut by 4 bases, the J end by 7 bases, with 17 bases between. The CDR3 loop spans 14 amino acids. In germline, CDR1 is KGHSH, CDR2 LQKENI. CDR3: CASSRRQEPTEQYF. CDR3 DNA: TGTGCCAGCTCACGGAGACAGGAACCTACAGAGCAGTACTTC.

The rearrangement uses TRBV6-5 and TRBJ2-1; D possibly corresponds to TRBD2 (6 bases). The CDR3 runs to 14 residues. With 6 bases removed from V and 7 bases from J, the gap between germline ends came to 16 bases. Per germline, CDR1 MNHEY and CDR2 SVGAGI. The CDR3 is CASRQPPTSNEQFF. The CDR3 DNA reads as TGTGCCAGCAGACAACCGCCGACTAGTAATGAGCAGTTCTTC.

CDR3 region: CASSSLHYEQYF. The CDR3 DNA reads TGTGCCAGCAGTTCACTCCACTACGAGCAGTACTTC. The chain links TRBV27 to TRBJ2-7; D not certain. V was shortened by 4 bases and J by 3 bases, with 7 bases between the two germline ends. The CDR3 contains 12 residues. Germline loops: CDR1 MNHEY, CDR2 SMNVEV (reference sequence).

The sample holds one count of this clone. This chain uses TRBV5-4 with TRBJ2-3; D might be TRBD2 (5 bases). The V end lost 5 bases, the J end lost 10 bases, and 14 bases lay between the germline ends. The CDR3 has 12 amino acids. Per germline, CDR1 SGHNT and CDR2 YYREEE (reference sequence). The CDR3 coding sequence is TGTGCCAGCAGGGGAGCGGCGGGCCCGCAGTATTTT. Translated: CASRGAAGPQYF.

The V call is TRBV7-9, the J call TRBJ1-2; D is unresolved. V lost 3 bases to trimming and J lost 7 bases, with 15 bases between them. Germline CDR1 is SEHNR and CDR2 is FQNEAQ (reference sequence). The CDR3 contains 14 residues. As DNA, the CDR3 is TGTGCCAGCAGCTTGGTGGAGGGTGTAACTGGCTACACCTTC. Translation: CASSLVEGVTGYTF.

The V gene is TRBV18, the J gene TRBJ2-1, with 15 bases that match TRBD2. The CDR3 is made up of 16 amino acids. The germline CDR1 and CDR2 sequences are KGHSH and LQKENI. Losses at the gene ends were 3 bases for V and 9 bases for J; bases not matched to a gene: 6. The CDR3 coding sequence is TGTGCCAGCTCACCCCGGACTAGCGGGGGGGCGGGTGAGCAGTTCTTC. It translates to CASSPRTSGGAGEQFF.

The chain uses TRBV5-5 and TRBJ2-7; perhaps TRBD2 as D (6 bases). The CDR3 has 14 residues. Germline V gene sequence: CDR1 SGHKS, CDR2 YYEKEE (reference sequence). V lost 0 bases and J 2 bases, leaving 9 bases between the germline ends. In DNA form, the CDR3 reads TGTGCCAGCAGCTTGGGGGACTTTACCTACGAGCAGTACGTC. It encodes CASSLGDFTYEQYV.